Listed below are T cell receptor beta chains from one sample, sequenced in a study of T cell responses to AZD1222 COVID-19 vaccine. The assay was immunoSEQ multiplex PCR, and TCRdb's table has in-frame clones only and misses some. The sample comprises roughly 200,000 clones, over 85% of which are singletons, and 3.6% rests with the top ten. This specimen consisted of peripheral blood, obtained 28 days after the second dose of the MenACWY control vaccine. The receptors shown here come from an adult who received the MenACWY meningococcal vaccine as a control. Both conserved end residues are part of each CDR3. A D gene is named only where the DNA matches it firmly. Not all rows give a size; the values are once, few, many and, for expanded clones, a class.

TRBV6-5	TRBJ1-5	-	15	-	CASSYRGNGNQPQHF	TGTGCCAGCAGTTACAGGGGAAACGGCAATCAGCCCCAGCATTTT
TRBV10-1	TRBJ2-2	TRBD1	14	-	CASRGTANTGELFF	TGCGCCAGCAGGGGGACAGCGAACACCGGGGAGCTGTTTTTT
TRBV2	TRBJ2-1	-	17	few	CASSRNGIEAEYNEQFF	TGTGCCAGCAGCCGAAATGGGATTGAGGCAGAATACAATGAGCAGTTCTTC
TRBV5-1	TRBJ2-7	TRBD1	15	-	CASSLRGQGAYEQYF	TGCGCCAGCAGCCTGCGGGGACAGGGGGCTTACGAGCAGTACTTC
TRBV28	TRBJ1-2	-	14	-	CASNPPSANYGYTF	TGTGCCAGCAATCCACCCTCGGCGAACTATGGCTACACCTTC
TRBV18	TRBJ1-4	-	16	once	CASSLLGRRGNEKLFF	TGTGCCAGCTCACTACTCGGGCGTCGAGGTAATGAAAAACTGTTTTTT
TRBV28	TRBJ1-1	-	15	-	CASSAILRMNTEAFF	TGTGCCAGCAGTGCGATTCTGCGTATGAACACTGAAGCTTTCTTT
TRBV6-2/TRBV6-3	TRBJ2-7	TRBD2	14	-	CASSSSGRGGEQYF	TGTGCCAGCAGTTCGAGCGGGAGAGGGGGCGAGCAGTACTTC
TRBV11-2	TRBJ2-2	TRBD1	15	-	CASSLADRGRGELFF	TGTGCCAGCAGCTTAGCGGACAGGGGACGCGGGGAGCTGTTTTTT
TRBV30	TRBJ1-5	-	13	-	CAWSVEGNQPQHF	TGTGCCTGGAGTGTTGAAGGCAATCAGCCCCAGCATTTT
TRBV7-6	TRBJ2-7	TRBD1	15	-	CASSLGTGGRSEQYF	TGTGCCAGCAGCTTAGGGACAGGGGGTCGATCGGAGCAGTACTTC
TRBV3-1/TRBV3-2	TRBJ2-1	-	12	-	CASSPPLGEQFF	TGTGCCAGCAGCCCCCCTCTTGGTGAGCAGTTCTTC
TRBV10-3	TRBJ2-2	-	15	-	CAISETGPNTGELFF	TGTGCCATCAGTGAGACAGGACCGAACACCGGGGAGCTGTTTTTT
TRBV29-1	TRBJ1-5	TRBD1	13	-	CSVGTGGDQPQHF	TGCAGCGTTGGCACAGGGGGCGATCAGCCCCAGCATTTT
TRBV18	TRBJ1-2	-	13	-	CASSPTDSHGYTF	TGTGCCAGCTCACCAACGGACAGCCATGGCTACACCTTC
TRBV28	TRBJ2-7	TRBD2	16	-	CASTPLASGRAPEQYF	TGTGCCAGCACCCCCTTAGCCAGCGGGAGGGCCCCCGAGCAGTACTTC
TRBV2	TRBJ1-3	-	13	-	CASSDRRGNTIYF	TGTGCCAGCAGTGACCGGAGGGGAAACACCATATATTTT
TRBV9	TRBJ2-7	-	14	-	CASSEVGSSYEQYF	TGTGCCAGCAGCGAAGTCGGTAGCTCCTACGAGCAGTACTTC
TRBV11-2	TRBJ2-1	TRBD2	16	-	CASSFLAGRAYNEQFF	TGTGCCAGCAGCTTTCTAGCGGGCCGAGCATACAATGAGCAGTTCTTC
TRBV27	TRBJ2-7	-	13	-	CASSHGGSYEQYF	TGTGCCAGCAGTCACGGGGGTTCCTACGAGCAGTACTTC
TRBV9	TRBJ1-2	TRBD1	14	once	CASSAQGASYGYTF	TGTGCCAGCAGCGCCCAGGGGGCCAGCTATGGCTACACCTTC
TRBV5-6	TRBJ1-5	-	15	-	CASSSTPPVTQPQHF	TGTGCCAGCAGCTCTACCCCCCCGGTTACTCAGCCCCAGCATTTT
TRBV11-1	TRBJ2-3	TRBD2	16	-	CASSSRLAGGRDTQYF	TGTGCCAGCAGCTCAAGGCTAGCGGGGGGCCGAGATACGCAGTATTTT
TRBV6-5	TRBJ2-2	TRBD2	14	-	CASSTGLAPGELFF	TGTGCCAGCAGTACCGGACTAGCTCCCGGGGAGCTGTTTTTT
TRBV4-3	TRBJ2-1	-	14	-	CASSQDTRFNEQFF	TGCGCCAGCAGCCAAGATACCAGATTCAATGAGCAGTTCTTC
TRBV7-3	TRBJ1-1	-	14	-	CASKPGKGNTEAFF	TGTGCCAGCAAGCCGGGGAAAGGGAACACTGAAGCTTTCTTT
TRBV10-3	TRBJ1-1	-	13	-	CAISEGVITEAFF	TGTGCCATCAGTGAGGGGGTGATCACTGAAGCTTTCTTT
TRBV27	TRBJ2-2	-	15	-	CASSFGTAYTGELFF	TGTGCCAGCAGTTTTGGCACAGCGTACACCGGGGAGCTGTTTTTT
TRBV6-5	TRBJ1-2	-	13	-	CASSTVGGTGYTF	TGTGCCAGCAGTACCGTCGGAGGGACTGGCTACACCTTC
TRBV7-9	TRBJ2-3	-	13	-	CASSPRLQWSQYF	TGTGCCAGCAGCCCTCGTCTCCAGTGGTCGCAGTATTTT
TRBV7-2	TRBJ2-1	-	16	-	CASSSRRVLQYNEQFF	TGTGCCAGCAGTTCCCGCCGGGTATTACAGTACAATGAGCAGTTCTTC
TRBV4-2	TRBJ1-2	-	15	-	CASSQGEPPLWGYTF	TGTGCCAGCAGCCAAGGGGAACCCCCCCTATGGGGCTACACCTTC
TRBV11-3	TRBJ2-7	TRBD1	13	-	CASSLGQGGEQYF	TGTGCCAGCAGCTTAGGACAGGGGGGAGAGCAGTACTTC
TRBV30	TRBJ1-5	-	13	-	CAWRGQDNQPQHF	TGTGCCTGGAGAGGACAAGACAATCAGCCCCAGCATTTT
TRBV19	TRBJ1-5	TRBD1	16	-	CASSYRGRDSNQPQHF	TGTGCCAGTAGTTACAGGGGACGCGATAGCAATCAGCCCCAGCATTTT
TRBV28	TRBJ1-1	-	13	-	CAIARGRNTEAFF	TGTGCCATCGCGAGGGGACGGAACACTGAAGCTTTCTTT
TRBV28	TRBJ1-5	-	14	once	CASSFFGSYQPQHF	TGTGCCAGCAGTTTTTTCGGGTCCTATCAGCCCCAGCATTTT
TRBV10-3	TRBJ1-4	-	14	-	CAISGPGQNEKLFF	TGTGCCATCAGTGGACCCGGACAGAATGAAAAACTGTTTTTT
TRBV25-1	TRBJ1-1	-	14	-	CASSEPGWEPEAFF	TGTGCCAGCAGTGAACCGGGATGGGAACCTGAAGCTTTCTTT
TRBV4-1	TRBJ2-7	TRBD1	18	-	CASSQENVWGQGDYEQYF	TGCGCCAGCAGCCAAGAAAATGTTTGGGGCCAGGGGGACTACGAGCAGTACTTC
TRBV9	TRBJ2-7	TRBD1	12	-	CASSVGTGEQYF	TGTGCCAGCAGCGTAGGGACAGGGGAGCAGTACTTC
TRBV7-9	TRBJ1-2	-	13	-	CASSLDVGGGYTF	TGTGCCAGCAGCTTAGATGTTGGGGGCGGCTACACCTTC
TRBV10-2	TRBJ1-6	TRBD1	18	-	CASSESMAGGRLGSPLHF	TGCGCCAGCAGTGAGTCGATGGCAGGGGGCAGGTTAGGTTCACCCCTCCACTTT
TRBV18	TRBJ2-1	-	14	-	CASSTEREYNEQFF	TGTGCCAGCTCCACGGAGCGAGAGTACAATGAGCAGTTCTTC
TRBV7-2	TRBJ2-7	TRBD1	15	-	CASSLITGARHEQYF	TGTGCCAGCAGCTTGATTACAGGGGCCAGACACGAGCAGTACTTC
TRBV7-2	TRBJ2-1	TRBD2	16	once	CASSSSPGLAGVIQFF	TGTGCCAGCAGTTCCAGCCCGGGACTAGCGGGGGTCATACAGTTCTTC
TRBV4-1	TRBJ1-5	-	17	once	CASSQDGNRLSNQPQHF	TGCGCCAGCAGCCAAGACGGGAACAGGTTAAGCAATCAGCCCCAGCATTTT
TRBV4-2	TRBJ2-7	TRBD2	15	-	CASSLATSGSFEQYF	TGTGCCAGCAGCCTCGCGACTAGCGGGAGTTTTGAGCAGTACTTC
TRBV6-2/TRBV6-3	TRBJ2-6	-	16	-	CASSRGLPSGANVLTF	TGTGCCAGCAGCAGGGGACTCCCATCTGGGGCCAACGTCCTGACTTTC
TRBV7-2	TRBJ2-1	TRBD2	15	-	CASSLSGASYNEQFF	TGTGCCAGCAGCCTTAGCGGGGCTTCCTACAATGAGCAGTTCTTC
TRBV28	TRBJ1-1	TRBD1	17	-	CASSFPGTGGLNTEAFF	TGTGCCAGCAGCTTCCCCGGGACAGGGGGATTGAACACTGAAGCTTTCTTT
TRBV21-1	TRBJ1-1	-	16	-	CASSKGLRGGETEAFF	TGTGCCAGCAGCAAAGGACTGAGAGGGGGCGAAACTGAAGCTTTCTTT
TRBV29-1	TRBJ2-7	-	14	-	CSVGRGERKSEQYF	TGCAGCGTTGGGAGGGGGGAAAGAAAAAGCGAGCAGTACTTC
TRBV7-3	TRBJ2-2	-	15	-	CASSLNRGNTGELFF	TGTGCCAGCAGCTTAAATAGGGGGAACACCGGGGAGCTGTTTTTT
TRBV5-6	TRBJ2-6	-	15	-	CASSLDLAGANVLTF	TGTGCCAGCAGCCTAGATTTGGCAGGGGCCAACGTCCTGACTTTC